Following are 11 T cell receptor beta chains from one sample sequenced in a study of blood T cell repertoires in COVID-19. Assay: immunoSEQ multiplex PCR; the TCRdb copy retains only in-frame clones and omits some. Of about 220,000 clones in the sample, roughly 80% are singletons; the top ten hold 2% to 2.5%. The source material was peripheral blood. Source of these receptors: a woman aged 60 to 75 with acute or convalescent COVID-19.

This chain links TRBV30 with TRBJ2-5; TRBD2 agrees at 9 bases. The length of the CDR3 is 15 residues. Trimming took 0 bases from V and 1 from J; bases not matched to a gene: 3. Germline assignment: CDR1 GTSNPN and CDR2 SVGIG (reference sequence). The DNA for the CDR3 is TGTGCCTGGAGTGTAAGCGGGGGGCCCCAAGAGACCCAGTACTTC. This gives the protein CAWSVSGGPQETQYF.

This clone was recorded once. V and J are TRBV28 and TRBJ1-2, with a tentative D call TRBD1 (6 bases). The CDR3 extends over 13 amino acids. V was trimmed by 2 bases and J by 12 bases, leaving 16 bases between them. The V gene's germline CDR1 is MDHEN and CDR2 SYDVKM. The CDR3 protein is CASSLRGGKANTF. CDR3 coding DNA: TGTGCCAGCAGTTTACGGGGGGGCAAGGCGAACACCTTC.

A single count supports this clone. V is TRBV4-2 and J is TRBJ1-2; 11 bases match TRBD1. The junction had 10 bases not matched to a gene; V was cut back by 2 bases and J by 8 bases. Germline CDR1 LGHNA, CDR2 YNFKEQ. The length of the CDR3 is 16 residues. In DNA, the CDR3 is TGTGCCAGCAGCCAAACCGGACAGGGGGCGGTTTCCGGCTACACCTTC. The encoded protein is CASSQTGQGAVSGYTF.

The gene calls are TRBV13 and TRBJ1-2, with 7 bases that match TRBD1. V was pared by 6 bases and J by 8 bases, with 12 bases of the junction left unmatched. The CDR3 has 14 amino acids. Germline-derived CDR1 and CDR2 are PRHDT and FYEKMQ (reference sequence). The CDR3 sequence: CASRRDRAGIGYTF. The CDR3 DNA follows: TGTGCCAGCAGGCGAGACAGGGCGGGAATAGGCTACACCTTC.

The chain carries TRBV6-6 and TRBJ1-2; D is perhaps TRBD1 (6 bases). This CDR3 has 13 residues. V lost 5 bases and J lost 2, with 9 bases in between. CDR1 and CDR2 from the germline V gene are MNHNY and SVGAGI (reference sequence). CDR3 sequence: CASSRQENYGYTF. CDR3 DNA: TGTGCCAGCAGTCGACAGGAAAACTATGGCTACACCTTC.

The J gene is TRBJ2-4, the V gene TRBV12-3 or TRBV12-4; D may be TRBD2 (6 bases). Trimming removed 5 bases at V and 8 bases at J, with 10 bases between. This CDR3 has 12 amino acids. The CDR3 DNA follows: TGTGCCAGCAGTCCCGGGACTTACATTCAGTACTTC. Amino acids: CASSPGTYIQYF.

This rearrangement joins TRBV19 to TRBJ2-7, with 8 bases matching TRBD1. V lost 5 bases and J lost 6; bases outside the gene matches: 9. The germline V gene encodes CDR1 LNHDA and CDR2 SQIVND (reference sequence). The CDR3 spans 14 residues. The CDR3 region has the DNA TGTGCCAGTAGTTTACAAGGACAGGGTGGCGAGCAGTACTTC. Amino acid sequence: CASSLQGQGGEQYF. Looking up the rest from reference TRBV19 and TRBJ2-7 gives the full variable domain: DGGITQSPKYLFRKEGQNVTLSCEQNLNHDAMYWYRQDPGQGLRLIYYSQIVNDFQKGDIAEGYSVSREKKESFPLTVTSAQKNPTAFYLCASSLQGQGGEQYFGPGTRLTVT.

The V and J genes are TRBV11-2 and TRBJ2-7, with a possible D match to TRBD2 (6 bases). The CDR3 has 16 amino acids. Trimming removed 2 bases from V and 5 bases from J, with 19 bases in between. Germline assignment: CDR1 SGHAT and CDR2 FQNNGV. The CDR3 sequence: CASSLYLWGVSHEQYF. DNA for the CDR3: TGTGCCAGCAGCTTATACTTGTGGGGGGTCTCTCACGAGCAGTACTTC.

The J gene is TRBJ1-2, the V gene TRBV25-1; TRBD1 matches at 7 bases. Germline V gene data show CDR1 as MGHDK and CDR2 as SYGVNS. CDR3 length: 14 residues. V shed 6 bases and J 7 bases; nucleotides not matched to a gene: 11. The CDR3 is CASSGGGVYGGYTF. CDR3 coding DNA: TGTGCCAGCAGCGGAGGGGGCGTGTACGGTGGCTACACCTTC.

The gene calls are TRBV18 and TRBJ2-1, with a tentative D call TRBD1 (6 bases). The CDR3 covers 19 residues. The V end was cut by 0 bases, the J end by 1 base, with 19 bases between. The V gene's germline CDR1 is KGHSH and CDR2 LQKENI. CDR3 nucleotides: TGTGCCAGCTCACCACCTCTTACAGACCCAAGGGGGTCCTACAATGAGCAGTTCTTC. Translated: CASSPPLTDPRGSYNEQFF.

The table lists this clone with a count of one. This CDR3 reads CSVDTGLRGYGYTF. The CDR3 DNA reads as TGCAGCGTGGATACAGGGTTGCGAGGCTATGGCTACACCTTC. The genes are TRBV29-1 and TRBJ1-2; maybe TRBD1 (6 bases). The CDR3 spans 14 residues. Trimming removed 6 bases at V and 4 bases at J, with 18 bases between. The germline V gene has CDR1 SQVTM and CDR2 ANQGSEA.